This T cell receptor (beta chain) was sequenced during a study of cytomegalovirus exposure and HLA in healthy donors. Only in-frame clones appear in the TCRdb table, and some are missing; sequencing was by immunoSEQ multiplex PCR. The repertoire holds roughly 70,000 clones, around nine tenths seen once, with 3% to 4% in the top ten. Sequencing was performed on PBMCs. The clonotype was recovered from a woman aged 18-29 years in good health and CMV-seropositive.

The CDR3 protein is CASRSRGIDEKLFF. The CDR3 DNA reads as TGTGCCAGCAGATCCAGGGGAATCGATGAAAAACTGTTTTTT. The chain employs TRBV2 and TRBJ1-4; D may be TRBD1 (6 bases). This CDR3 comprises 14 residues. V gave up 6 bases and J gave up 6 bases, with 14 bases separating them. CDR1 is SNHLY, CDR2 FYNNEI, per germline.